This is a list of T cell receptor beta chains from one sample in a study of blood T cells in healthy people across ages. Using its own MiXCR run on the 5' RACE reads, TCRdb lists one record per CDR3 protein. The sample holds 650,000 to 700,000 distinct CDR3 sequences, around 52% seen once. The sample taken for sequencing was blood. All receptors derive from an elderly woman in good health. Both conserved end residues are part of each CDR3. Fields, in order: V gene, J gene, D gene, clone size, CDR3 DNA, CDR3 protein. D genes are given only for firm matches. The size entry is marked missing in some rows and otherwise reads once, few, many or a size class.

v_call: TRBV20-1
j_call: TRBJ1-2
d_call: TRBD1
clone_size: -
cdr3_nt: TGCAGTGCTCCCGGACAGGGTGACTATGGCTACACCTTC
cdr3_aa: CSAPGQGDYGYTF

v_call: TRBV6-1
j_call: TRBJ1-5
d_call: -
clone_size: -
cdr3_nt: TGTGCCAGCAGCGCGACTAGCGGGGGGACCCGCACAGATACGCAGCATTTT
cdr3_aa: CASSATSGGTRTDTQHF

v_call: TRBV30
j_call: TRBJ2-4
d_call: -
clone_size: -
cdr3_nt: TGTGCCTGGAGTAGAGACAGGATCAACATTCAGTACTTC
cdr3_aa: CAWSRDRINIQYF

v_call: TRBV7-2
j_call: TRBJ1-6
d_call: -
clone_size: many
cdr3_nt: TGTGCCAGCAGCATACTGGGACGGGTTAATTCACCCCTCCACTTT
cdr3_aa: CASSILGRVNSPLHF

v_call: TRBV6-6
j_call: TRBJ1-2
d_call: TRBD1
clone_size: -
cdr3_nt: TGTGCCAGCAGCTCAACCGCAGGACAGGGAAACTATGGCTACACCTTC
cdr3_aa: CASSSTAGQGNYGYTF

v_call: TRBV5-1
j_call: TRBJ2-1
d_call: -
clone_size: -
cdr3_nt: TGCGCCAGCAGCGGCGGGACGGGAGCCTACAATGAGCAGTTCTTC
cdr3_aa: CASSGGTGAYNEQFF

v_call: TRBV6-6
j_call: TRBJ2-1
d_call: -
clone_size: -
cdr3_nt: TGTGCCAGCAGAAATGACTTCTCCTACAATGAGCAGTTCTTC
cdr3_aa: CASRNDFSYNEQFF

v_call: TRBV20-1
j_call: TRBJ2-7
d_call: TRBD2
clone_size: -
cdr3_nt: TGCAGTGCTAGATCGCCTAGCGGAACCTACGAGCAGTACTTC
cdr3_aa: CSARSPSGTYEQYF

v_call: TRBV5-1
j_call: TRBJ2-2
d_call: TRBD1
clone_size: -
cdr3_nt: TGCGCCAGCAGACAACAGGGGGCGAACACCGGGGAGCTGTTTTTT
cdr3_aa: CASRQQGANTGELFF

v_call: TRBV9
j_call: TRBJ2-1
d_call: -
clone_size: -
cdr3_nt: TGTGCCAGCAGCTCCCGGAGCAGGGCCTACAATGAGCAGTTCTTC
cdr3_aa: CASSSRSRAYNEQFF

v_call: TRBV20-1
j_call: TRBJ2-5
d_call: -
clone_size: -
cdr3_nt: TGCAGTGCCCCCCCCGGAGGGGGAGGAGAGACCCAGTACTTC
cdr3_aa: CSAPPGGGGETQYF

v_call: TRBV5-1
j_call: TRBJ2-3
d_call: -
clone_size: once
cdr3_nt: TGCGCCAGCTGCTTCGGACCCGCGGGGACAGATACGCAGTATTTT
cdr3_aa: CASCFGPAGTDTQYF

v_call: TRBV2
j_call: TRBJ2-3
d_call: -
clone_size: -
cdr3_nt: TGTGCCAGCTATGGGGGCACAGATACGCAGTATTTT
cdr3_aa: CASYGGTDTQYF

v_call: TRBV6-6
j_call: TRBJ1-3
d_call: TRBD1
clone_size: few
cdr3_nt: TGTGCCAGCAGTTACCGACAGGGGCAGCGGTACACCATATATTTT
cdr3_aa: CASSYRQGQRYTIYF

v_call: TRBV20-1
j_call: TRBJ2-1
d_call: -
clone_size: -
cdr3_nt: TGCAGTGCTAGAGTTTGGGATAGGGGCTACAATGAGCAGTTCTTC
cdr3_aa: CSARVWDRGYNEQFF

v_call: TRBV6-6
j_call: TRBJ1-5
d_call: -
clone_size: many
cdr3_nt: TGTGCCAGCAGTTACCTAGCCTTCGTCCGGGAAAATCAGCCCCAGCATTTT
cdr3_aa: CASSYLAFVRENQPQHF

v_call: TRBV29-1
j_call: TRBJ1-2
d_call: TRBD1
clone_size: many
cdr3_nt: TGCAGCGCCCTCGGGACAGCCCTAAACTATGGCTACACCTTC
cdr3_aa: CSALGTALNYGYTF

v_call: TRBV20-1
j_call: TRBJ2-1
d_call: -
clone_size: once
cdr3_nt: TGCAGTGCTCAAGGCCTAAGTGAGCAGTTCTTC
cdr3_aa: CSAQGLSEQFF

v_call: TRBV10-3
j_call: TRBJ1-2
d_call: -
clone_size: few
cdr3_nt: TGTGCCATCAGTGACATCTATGGCTACACCTTC
cdr3_aa: CAISDIYGYTF

v_call: TRBV24-1
j_call: TRBJ2-7
d_call: TRBD2
clone_size: -
cdr3_nt: TGTGCCACCAGTGGTTCGGGACTAGTATACGAGCAGTACTTC
cdr3_aa: CATSGSGLVYEQYF

v_call: TRBV28
j_call: TRBJ2-7
d_call: TRBD2
clone_size: many
cdr3_nt: TGTGCCAGCAGCCGTGGGACTAGCGGGAGCAACGAGCAGTACTTC
cdr3_aa: CASSRGTSGSNEQYF

v_call: TRBV18
j_call: TRBJ1-1
d_call: -
clone_size: -
cdr3_nt: TGTGCCAGCTTACCACCGTGGGGGACGGCTGAAGCTTTCTTT
cdr3_aa: CASLPPWGTAEAFF

v_call: TRBV7-6
j_call: TRBJ2-5
d_call: -
clone_size: -
cdr3_nt: TGTGCCAGCAACTTATCAGGGTTTGGGACCCAGTACTTC
cdr3_aa: CASNLSGFGTQYF

v_call: TRBV20-1
j_call: TRBJ2-5
d_call: -
clone_size: -
cdr3_nt: TGCAGTGCTAGAACCCCCGGGGGAGTCCTAGGGACCCAGTACTTC
cdr3_aa: CSARTPGGVLGTQYF

v_call: TRBV7-9
j_call: TRBJ2-2
d_call: TRBD2
clone_size: -
cdr3_nt: TGTGCCAGCAGCCGACTCTCAGGACTAGCGGGAGTGATAACCGGGGAGCTGTTTTTT
cdr3_aa: CASSRLSGLAGVITGELFF

v_call: TRBV7-3
j_call: TRBJ2-3
d_call: TRBD1
clone_size: many
cdr3_nt: TGTGCCAGCAGCCGGGACAGATCCACGCAGTATTTT
cdr3_aa: CASSRDRSTQYF

v_call: TRBV6-2/TRBV6-3
j_call: TRBJ2-7
d_call: TRBD2
clone_size: many
cdr3_nt: TGTGCCAGCAGTTACAGAACTAGCGGGATATACGAGCAGTACTTC
cdr3_aa: CASSYRTSGIYEQYF

v_call: TRBV25-1
j_call: TRBJ2-7
d_call: -
clone_size: -
cdr3_nt: TGTGCCAGCAGTGAATATTCCATCTTCGGTAGGAGACCCTACGAGCAGTACTTC
cdr3_aa: CASSEYSIFGRRPYEQYF

v_call: TRBV5-1
j_call: TRBJ2-3
d_call: TRBD1
clone_size: many
cdr3_nt: TGCGCCAGCAGCGCCTACGGACAGGGAAGTAACACAGATACGCAGTATTTT
cdr3_aa: CASSAYGQGSNTDTQYF

v_call: TRBV7-2
j_call: TRBJ1-6
d_call: -
clone_size: few
cdr3_nt: TGTGCCAGCAGCGAACCAAATTCACCCCTCCACTTT
cdr3_aa: CASSEPNSPLHF

v_call: TRBV20-1
j_call: TRBJ2-7
d_call: -
clone_size: many
cdr3_nt: TGCAGTGCTAGCCGGACAGTAGGATCCTACGAGCAGTACTTC
cdr3_aa: CSASRTVGSYEQYF

v_call: TRBV7-9
j_call: TRBJ1-5
d_call: -
clone_size: -
cdr3_nt: TGTTCCAGCAGCCGAGGGGATCAGCCCCAGCATTTT
cdr3_aa: CSSSRGDQPQHF

v_call: TRBV27
j_call: TRBJ2-1
d_call: TRBD2
clone_size: -
cdr3_nt: TGTGCCAGCTCACGAGTGGGACTAGCGTACAATGAGCAGTTCTTC
cdr3_aa: CASSRVGLAYNEQFF

v_call: TRBV30
j_call: TRBJ1-5
d_call: TRBD1
clone_size: -
cdr3_nt: TGTGCCTGGGGAACAGGGGACAATCAGCCCCAGCATTTT
cdr3_aa: CAWGTGDNQPQHF

v_call: TRBV21-1
j_call: TRBJ2-7
d_call: -
clone_size: few
cdr3_nt: TGTGCCAGCAGCAAAGGGGGTTTCTTTTTTCGGGACAGAAATTACGAGCAGTACTTC
cdr3_aa: CASSKGGFFFRDRNYEQYF

v_call: TRBV5-1
j_call: TRBJ1-2
d_call: -
clone_size: -
cdr3_nt: TGCGCCGGCAGCTTGGAGTCTATCTATGGCTACACCTTC
cdr3_aa: CAGSLESIYGYTF

v_call: TRBV7-6
j_call: TRBJ1-6
d_call: -
clone_size: -
cdr3_nt: TGTGCCAGCAGCCAAGATAGACAGGAAACCTATAATTCACCCCTCCACTTT
cdr3_aa: CASSQDRQETYNSPLHF

v_call: TRBV6-6
j_call: TRBJ2-5
d_call: TRBD1
clone_size: few
cdr3_nt: TGTGCCAGCAGTTATGGACAGGGAAGTCATGAGCAGTACTTC
cdr3_aa: CASSYGQGSHEQYF

v_call: TRBV6-4
j_call: TRBJ2-3
d_call: TRBD1
clone_size: few
cdr3_nt: TGTGCCAGCAGCGGACGTCCAGGGGGAGATACGCAGTATTTT
cdr3_aa: CASSGRPGGDTQYF

v_call: TRBV20-1
j_call: TRBJ1-5
d_call: -
clone_size: -
cdr3_nt: TGCAGTGCTAGAGAACGACTCCCCAATCAGCCCCAGCATTTT
cdr3_aa: CSARERLPNQPQHF

v_call: TRBV7-7
j_call: TRBJ2-2
d_call: -
clone_size: -
cdr3_nt: TGTGCCAGCAGCTTCACCGATGCCAACACCGGGGAGCTGTTTTTT
cdr3_aa: CASSFTDANTGELFF

v_call: TRBV25-1
j_call: TRBJ2-1
d_call: -
clone_size: -
cdr3_nt: TGTGCCAGCAGTAACCGGGACTCGACGATTCAGTTCTTC
cdr3_aa: CASSNRDSTIQFF

v_call: TRBV12-3/TRBV12-4
j_call: TRBJ1-5
d_call: TRBD1
clone_size: many
cdr3_nt: TGTGCCAGCAGCTCAGGACAGGGGGGTCAGCCCCAGCATTTT
cdr3_aa: CASSSGQGGQPQHF

v_call: TRBV7-3
j_call: TRBJ2-1
d_call: -
clone_size: once
cdr3_nt: TGTGCCAGCAGCACTCCAGCGAGCTCCTACAATGAGCAGTTCTTC
cdr3_aa: CASSTPASSYNEQFF

v_call: TRBV27
j_call: TRBJ2-6
d_call: TRBD1
clone_size: -
cdr3_nt: TGTGCCAGCAGTTCCCTCAGGGGGCGTCGTGGGGCCAACGTCCTGACTTTC
cdr3_aa: CASSSLRGRRGANVLTF

v_call: TRBV20-1
j_call: TRBJ2-3
d_call: -
clone_size: -
cdr3_nt: TGCAGTGCTAGAGATGGAGGGGGAAAAGATACGCAGTATTTT
cdr3_aa: CSARDGGGKDTQYF

v_call: TRBV9
j_call: TRBJ2-3
d_call: -
clone_size: -
cdr3_nt: TGTGCCAGCAGCGTAATGGGGCAGGCAGATACGCAGTATTTT
cdr3_aa: CASSVMGQADTQYF

v_call: TRBV18
j_call: TRBJ1-5
d_call: -
clone_size: few
cdr3_nt: TGTGCCAGCTCAGAAGAGGCGGGGTTCCTCAATCAGCCCCAGCATTTT
cdr3_aa: CASSEEAGFLNQPQHF

v_call: TRBV20-1
j_call: TRBJ2-1
d_call: TRBD1
clone_size: many
cdr3_nt: TGCAGTGCTAGGGGCGACAGGGGGCTGTTGAATGAGCAGTTCTTC
cdr3_aa: CSARGDRGLLNEQFF

v_call: TRBV28
j_call: TRBJ2-6
d_call: -
clone_size: -
cdr3_nt: TGTGCCAGCAGTCCTAGATTCCGCTCTGGGGCCAACGTCCTGACTTTC
cdr3_aa: CASSPRFRSGANVLTF

v_call: TRBV27
j_call: TRBJ1-1
d_call: -
clone_size: many
cdr3_nt: TGTGCCAGCAGTGAGACACCTTACACTGAAGCTTTCTTT
cdr3_aa: CASSETPYTEAFF

v_call: TRBV18
j_call: TRBJ2-1
d_call: TRBD1
clone_size: many
cdr3_nt: TGTGCCAGCTCACCCGGTCGGGACAGTCTCAATGAGCAGTTCTTC
cdr3_aa: CASSPGRDSLNEQFF

v_call: TRBV3-1
j_call: TRBJ2-7
d_call: TRBD2
clone_size: -
cdr3_nt: TGTGCCAGCAGCAGACGACTAGCTCACGAGCAGTACTTC
cdr3_aa: CASSRRLAHEQYF